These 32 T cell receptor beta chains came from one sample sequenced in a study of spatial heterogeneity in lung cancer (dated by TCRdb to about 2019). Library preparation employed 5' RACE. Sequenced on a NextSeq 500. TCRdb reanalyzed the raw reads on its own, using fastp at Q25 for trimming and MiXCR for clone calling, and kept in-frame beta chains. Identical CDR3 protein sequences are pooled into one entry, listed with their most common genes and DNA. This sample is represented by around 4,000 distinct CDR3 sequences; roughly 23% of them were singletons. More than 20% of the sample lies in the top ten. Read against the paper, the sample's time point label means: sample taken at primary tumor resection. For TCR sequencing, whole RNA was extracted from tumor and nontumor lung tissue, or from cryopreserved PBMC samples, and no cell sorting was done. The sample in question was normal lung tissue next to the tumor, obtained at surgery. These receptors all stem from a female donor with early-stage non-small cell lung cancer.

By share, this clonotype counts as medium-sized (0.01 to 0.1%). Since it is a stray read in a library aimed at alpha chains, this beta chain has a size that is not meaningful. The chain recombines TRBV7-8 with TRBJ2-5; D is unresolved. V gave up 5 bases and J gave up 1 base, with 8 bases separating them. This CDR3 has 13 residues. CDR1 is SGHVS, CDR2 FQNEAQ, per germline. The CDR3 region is CASSASGQETQYF. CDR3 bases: TGTGCCAGCAGCGCAAGTGGCCAAGAGACCCAGTACTTC.

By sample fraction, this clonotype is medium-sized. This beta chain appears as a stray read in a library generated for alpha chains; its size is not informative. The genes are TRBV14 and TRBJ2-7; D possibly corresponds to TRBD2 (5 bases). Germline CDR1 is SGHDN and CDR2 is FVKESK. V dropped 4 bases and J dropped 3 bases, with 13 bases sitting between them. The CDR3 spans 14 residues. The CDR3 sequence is CASSPARGSYEQYF. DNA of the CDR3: TGTGCCAGCAGCCCCGCGAGAGGGAGCTACGAGCAGTACTTC. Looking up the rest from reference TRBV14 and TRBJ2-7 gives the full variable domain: EAGVTQFPSHSVIEKGQTVTLRCDPISGHDNLYWYRRVMGKEIKFLLHFVKESKQDESGMPNNRFLAERTGGTYSTLKVQPAELEDSGVYFCASSPARGSYEQYFGPGTRLTVT.

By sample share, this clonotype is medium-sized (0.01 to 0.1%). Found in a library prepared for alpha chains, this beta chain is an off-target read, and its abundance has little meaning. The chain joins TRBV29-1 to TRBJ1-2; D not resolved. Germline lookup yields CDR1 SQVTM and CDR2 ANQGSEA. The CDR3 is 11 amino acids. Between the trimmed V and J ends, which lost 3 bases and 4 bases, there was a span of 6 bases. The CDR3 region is CSVEFGYGYTF. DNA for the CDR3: TGCAGCGTTGAGTTTGGCTATGGCTACACCTTC.

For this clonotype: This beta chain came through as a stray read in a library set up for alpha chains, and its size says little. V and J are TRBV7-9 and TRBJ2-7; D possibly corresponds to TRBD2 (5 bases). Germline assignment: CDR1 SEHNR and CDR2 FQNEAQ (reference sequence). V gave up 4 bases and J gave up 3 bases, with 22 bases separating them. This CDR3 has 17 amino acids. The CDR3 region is CASSSLGEGAKDYEQYF. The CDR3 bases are TGTGCCAGCAGCTCCCTCGGCGAGGGAGCAAAAGACTACGAGCAGTACTTC.

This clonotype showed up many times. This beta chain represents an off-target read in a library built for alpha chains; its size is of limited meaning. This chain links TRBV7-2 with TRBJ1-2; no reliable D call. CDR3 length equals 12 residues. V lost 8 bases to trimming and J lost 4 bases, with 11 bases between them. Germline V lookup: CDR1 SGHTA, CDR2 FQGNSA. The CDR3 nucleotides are TGTGCCAGCGGAGCAGGACCCTATGGCTACACCTTC. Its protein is CASGAGPYGYTF.

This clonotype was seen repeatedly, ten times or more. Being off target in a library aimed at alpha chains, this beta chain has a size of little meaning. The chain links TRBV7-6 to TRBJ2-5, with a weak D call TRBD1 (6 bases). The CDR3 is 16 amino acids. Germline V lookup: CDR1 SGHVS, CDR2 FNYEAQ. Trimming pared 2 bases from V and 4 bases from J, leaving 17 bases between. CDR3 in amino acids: CASSLLENRVRETQYF. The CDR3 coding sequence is TGTGCCAGCAGCTTATTGGAGAACAGGGTACGAGAGACCCAGTACTTC.

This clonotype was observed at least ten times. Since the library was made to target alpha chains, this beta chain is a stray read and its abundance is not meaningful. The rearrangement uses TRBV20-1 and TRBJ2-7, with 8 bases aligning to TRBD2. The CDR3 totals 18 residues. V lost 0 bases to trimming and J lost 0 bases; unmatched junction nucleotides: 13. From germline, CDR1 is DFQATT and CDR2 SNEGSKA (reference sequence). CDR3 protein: CSARDPSTGGPSSYEQYF. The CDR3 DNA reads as TGCAGTGCTAGAGATCCTTCAACGGGGGGGCCGAGCTCCTACGAGCAGTACTTC.

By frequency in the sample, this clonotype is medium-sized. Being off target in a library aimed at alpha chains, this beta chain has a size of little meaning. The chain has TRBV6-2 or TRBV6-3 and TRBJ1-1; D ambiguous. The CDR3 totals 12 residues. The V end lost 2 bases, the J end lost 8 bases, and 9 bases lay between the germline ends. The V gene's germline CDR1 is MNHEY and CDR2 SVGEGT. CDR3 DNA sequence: TGTGCCAGCAGTTACGGTGGTGGGGAAGCTTTCTTT. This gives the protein CASSYGGGEAFF.

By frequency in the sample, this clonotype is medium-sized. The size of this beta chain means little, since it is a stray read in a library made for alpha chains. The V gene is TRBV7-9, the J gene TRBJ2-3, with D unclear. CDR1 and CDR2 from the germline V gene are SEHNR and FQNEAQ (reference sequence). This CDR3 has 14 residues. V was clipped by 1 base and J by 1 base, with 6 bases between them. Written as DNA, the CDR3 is TGTGCCAGCAGCTTAGGCGGACGCACAGATACGCAGTATTTT. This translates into CASSLGGRTDTQYF.

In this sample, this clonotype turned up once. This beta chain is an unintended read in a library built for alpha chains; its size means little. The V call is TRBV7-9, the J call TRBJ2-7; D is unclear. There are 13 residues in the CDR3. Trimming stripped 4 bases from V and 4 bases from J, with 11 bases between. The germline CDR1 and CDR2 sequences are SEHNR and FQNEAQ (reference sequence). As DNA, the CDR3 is TGTGCCAGCAGCTCGATTCCCTCGTACGAGCAGTACTTC. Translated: CASSSIPSYEQYF.

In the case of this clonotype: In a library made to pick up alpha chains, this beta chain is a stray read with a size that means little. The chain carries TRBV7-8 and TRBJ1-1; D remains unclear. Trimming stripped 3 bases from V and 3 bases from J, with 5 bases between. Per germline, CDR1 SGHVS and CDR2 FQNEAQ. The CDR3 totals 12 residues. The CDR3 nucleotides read TGTGCCAGCAGCTTCATGGACACTGAAGCTTTCTTT. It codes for CASSFMDTEAFF.

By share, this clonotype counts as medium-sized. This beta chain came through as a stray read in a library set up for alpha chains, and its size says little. The CDR3 sequence is CASSPGPYGYTF. In DNA, the CDR3 is TGTGCCAGCAGCCCGGGCCCCTATGGCTACACCTTC. This rearrangement joins TRBV7-2 to TRBJ1-2; D gene ambiguous. This CDR3 comprises 12 residues. Per germline, CDR1 SGHTA and CDR2 FQGNSA. The V gene lost 5 bases and the J gene lost 4 bases, with 8 bases spanning the gap.

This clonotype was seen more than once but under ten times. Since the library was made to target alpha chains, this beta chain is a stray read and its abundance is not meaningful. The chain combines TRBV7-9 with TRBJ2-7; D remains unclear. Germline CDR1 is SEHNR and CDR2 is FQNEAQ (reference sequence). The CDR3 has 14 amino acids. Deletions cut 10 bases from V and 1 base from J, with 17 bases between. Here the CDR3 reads CAIPSKKGSYEQYF. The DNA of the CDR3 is TGTGCCATCCCGAGTAAGAAAGGTTCCTACGAGCAGTACTTC.

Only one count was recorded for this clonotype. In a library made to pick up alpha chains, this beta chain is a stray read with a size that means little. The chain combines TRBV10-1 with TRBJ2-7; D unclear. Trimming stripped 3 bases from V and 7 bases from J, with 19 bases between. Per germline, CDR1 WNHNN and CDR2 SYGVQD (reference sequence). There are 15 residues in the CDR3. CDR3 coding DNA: TGCGCCAGCAGTGAATATCCGAGAGGTGAGATGGAGCAGTACTTC. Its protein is CASSEYPRGEMEQYF.

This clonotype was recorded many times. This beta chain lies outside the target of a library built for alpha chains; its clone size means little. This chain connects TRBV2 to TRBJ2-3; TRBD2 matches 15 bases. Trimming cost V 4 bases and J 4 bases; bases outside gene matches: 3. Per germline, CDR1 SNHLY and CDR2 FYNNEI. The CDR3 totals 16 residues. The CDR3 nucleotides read TGTGCCAGCAGTGTTGGGACTAGCGGGGGGTCAGATACGCAGTATTTT. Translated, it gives CASSVGTSGGSDTQYF. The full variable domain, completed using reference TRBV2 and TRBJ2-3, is EPEVTQTPSHQVTQMGQEVILRCVPISNHLYFYWYRQILGQKVEFLVSFYNNEISEKSEIFDDQFSVERPDGSNFTLKIRSTKLEDSAMYFCASSVGTSGGSDTQYFGPGTRLTVL.

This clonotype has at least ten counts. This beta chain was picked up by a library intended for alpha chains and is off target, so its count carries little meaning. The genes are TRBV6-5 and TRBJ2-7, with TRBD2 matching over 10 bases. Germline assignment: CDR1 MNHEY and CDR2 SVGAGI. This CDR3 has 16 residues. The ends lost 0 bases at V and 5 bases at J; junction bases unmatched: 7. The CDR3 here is CASSYSSSGGGDEQYF. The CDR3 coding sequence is TGTGCCAGCAGTTACTCGTCCAGCGGGGGGGGCGACGAGCAGTACTTC.

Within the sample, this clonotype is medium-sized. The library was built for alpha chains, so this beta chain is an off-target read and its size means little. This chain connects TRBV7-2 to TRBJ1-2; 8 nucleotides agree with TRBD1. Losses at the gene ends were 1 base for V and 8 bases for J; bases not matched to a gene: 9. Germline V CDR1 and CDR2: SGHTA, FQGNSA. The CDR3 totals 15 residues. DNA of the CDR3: TGTGCCAGCAGCTTAGTTCATGGGACAGGCCAGGGCTACACCTTC. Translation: CASSLVHGTGQGYTF.

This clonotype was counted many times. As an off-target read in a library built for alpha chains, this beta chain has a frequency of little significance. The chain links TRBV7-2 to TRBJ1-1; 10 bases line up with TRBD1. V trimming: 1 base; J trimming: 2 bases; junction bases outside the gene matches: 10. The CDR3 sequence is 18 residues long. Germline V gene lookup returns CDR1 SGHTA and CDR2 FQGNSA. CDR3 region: CASSLVVPGQGTNTEAFF. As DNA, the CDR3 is TGTGCCAGCAGCTTAGTAGTCCCGGGACAGGGGACAAACACTGAAGCTTTCTTT.

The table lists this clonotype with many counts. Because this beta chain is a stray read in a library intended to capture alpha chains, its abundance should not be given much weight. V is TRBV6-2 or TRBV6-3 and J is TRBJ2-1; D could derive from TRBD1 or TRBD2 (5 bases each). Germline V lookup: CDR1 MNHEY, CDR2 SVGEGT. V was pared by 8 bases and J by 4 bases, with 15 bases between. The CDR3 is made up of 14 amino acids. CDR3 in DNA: TGTGCCAGCTCCACGGGGCGGGTTTACAATGAGCAGTTCTTC. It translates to CASSTGRVYNEQFF.

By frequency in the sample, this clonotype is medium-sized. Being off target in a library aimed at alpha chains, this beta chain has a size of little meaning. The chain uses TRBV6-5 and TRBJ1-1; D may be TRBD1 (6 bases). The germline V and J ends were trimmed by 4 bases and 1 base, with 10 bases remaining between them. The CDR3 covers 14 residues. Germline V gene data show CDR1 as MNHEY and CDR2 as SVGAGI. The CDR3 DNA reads TGTGCCAGCAGTTTTCTACAGGGGAACACTGAAGCTTTCTTT. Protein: CASSFLQGNTEAFF.

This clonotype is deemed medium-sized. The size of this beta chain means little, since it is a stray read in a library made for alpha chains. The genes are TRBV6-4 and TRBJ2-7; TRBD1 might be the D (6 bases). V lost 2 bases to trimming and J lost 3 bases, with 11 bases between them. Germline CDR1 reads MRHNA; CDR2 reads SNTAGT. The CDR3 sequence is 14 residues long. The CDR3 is CASSDNRDSYEQYF. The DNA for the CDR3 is TGTGCCAGCAGTGACAACAGGGATAGCTACGAGCAGTACTTC.

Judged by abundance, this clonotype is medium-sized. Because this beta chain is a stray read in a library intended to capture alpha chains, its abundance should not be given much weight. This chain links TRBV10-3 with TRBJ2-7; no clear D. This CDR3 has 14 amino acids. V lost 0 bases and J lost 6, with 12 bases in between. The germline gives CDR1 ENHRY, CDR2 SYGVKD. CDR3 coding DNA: TGTGCCATCAGTGAGTCGAAATCGTGGTCCGAGCAGTACTTC. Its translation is CAISESKSWSEQYF.

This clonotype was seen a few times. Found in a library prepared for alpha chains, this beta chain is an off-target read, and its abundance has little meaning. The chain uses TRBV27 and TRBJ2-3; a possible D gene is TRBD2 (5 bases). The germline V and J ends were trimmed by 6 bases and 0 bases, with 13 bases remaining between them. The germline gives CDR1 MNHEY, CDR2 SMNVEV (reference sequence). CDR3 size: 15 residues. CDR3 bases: TGTGCCAGCAGGGCTAGCTTGTCTAGCACAGATACGCAGTATTTT. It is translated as CASRASLSSTDTQYF.

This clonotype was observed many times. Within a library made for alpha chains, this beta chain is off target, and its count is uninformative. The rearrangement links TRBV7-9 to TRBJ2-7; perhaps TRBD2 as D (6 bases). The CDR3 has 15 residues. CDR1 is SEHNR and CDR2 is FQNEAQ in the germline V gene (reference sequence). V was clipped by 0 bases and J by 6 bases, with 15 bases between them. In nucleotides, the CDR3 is TGTGCCAGCAGCTTAGCGAAGGGACGGGGAGGCGAGCAGTACTTC. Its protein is CASSLAKGRGGEQYF.

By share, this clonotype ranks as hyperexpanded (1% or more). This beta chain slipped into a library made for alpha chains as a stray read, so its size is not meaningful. The CDR3 coding sequence is TGTGCCAGCAGTTTAGGGGCGGTTTTAAGGGAGGGGAACACCGGGGAGCTGTTTTTT. Protein: CASSLGAVLREGNTGELFF. The V gene is TRBV27, the J gene TRBJ2-2, with 7 bases aligning to TRBD2. The ends lost 2 bases at V and 1 base at J; junction bases unmatched: 13. The CDR3 is 19 residues long. CDR1 and CDR2 from the germline V gene are MNHEY and SMNVEV (reference sequence).

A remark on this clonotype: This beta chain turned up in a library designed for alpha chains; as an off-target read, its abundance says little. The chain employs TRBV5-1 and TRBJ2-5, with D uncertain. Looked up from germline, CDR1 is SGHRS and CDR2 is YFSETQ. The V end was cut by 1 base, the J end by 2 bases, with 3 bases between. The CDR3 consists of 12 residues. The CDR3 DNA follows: TGCGCCAGCAGCTTGTTGCAAGAGACCCAGTACTTC. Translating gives CASSLLQETQYF.

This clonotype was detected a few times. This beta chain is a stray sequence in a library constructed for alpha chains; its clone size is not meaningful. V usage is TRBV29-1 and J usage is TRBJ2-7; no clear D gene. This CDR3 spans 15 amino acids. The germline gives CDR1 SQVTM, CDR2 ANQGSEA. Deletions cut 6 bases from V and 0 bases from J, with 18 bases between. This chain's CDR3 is CSVQSSALSSYEQYF. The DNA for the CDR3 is TGCAGCGTCCAGTCGTCCGCCCTTAGCTCCTACGAGCAGTACTTC.

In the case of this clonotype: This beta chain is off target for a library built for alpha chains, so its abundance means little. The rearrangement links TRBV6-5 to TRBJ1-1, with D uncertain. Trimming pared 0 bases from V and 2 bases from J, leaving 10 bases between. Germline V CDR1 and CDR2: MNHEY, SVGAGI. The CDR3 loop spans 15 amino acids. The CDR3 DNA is TGTGCCAGCAGTTACTCGTCCATCGCCAACACTGAAGCTTTCTTT. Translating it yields CASSYSSIANTEAFF.

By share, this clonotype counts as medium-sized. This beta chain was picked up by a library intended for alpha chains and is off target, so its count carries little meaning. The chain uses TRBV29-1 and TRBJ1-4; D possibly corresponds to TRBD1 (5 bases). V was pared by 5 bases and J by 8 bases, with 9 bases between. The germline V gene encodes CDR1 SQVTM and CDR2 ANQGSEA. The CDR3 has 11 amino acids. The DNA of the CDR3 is TGCAGCGTTCGGGACGGGGAAAAACTGTTTTTT. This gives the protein CSVRDGEKLFF.

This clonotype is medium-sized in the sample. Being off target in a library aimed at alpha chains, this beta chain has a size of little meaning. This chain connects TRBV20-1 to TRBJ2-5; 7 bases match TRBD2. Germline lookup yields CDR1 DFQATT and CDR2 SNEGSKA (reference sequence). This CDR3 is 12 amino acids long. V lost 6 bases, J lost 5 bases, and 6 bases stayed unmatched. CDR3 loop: CSAPTSLETQYF. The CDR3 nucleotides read TGCAGTGCACCGACTAGCCTGGAGACCCAGTACTTC.

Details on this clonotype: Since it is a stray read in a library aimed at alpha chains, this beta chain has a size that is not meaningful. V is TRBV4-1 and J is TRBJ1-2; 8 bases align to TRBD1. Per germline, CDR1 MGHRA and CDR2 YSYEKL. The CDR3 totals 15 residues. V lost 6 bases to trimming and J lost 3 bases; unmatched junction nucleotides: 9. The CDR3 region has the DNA TGCGCCAGCAGTAGCGCGTCGACAGGGGACTATGGCTACACCTTC. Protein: CASSSASTGDYGYTF.

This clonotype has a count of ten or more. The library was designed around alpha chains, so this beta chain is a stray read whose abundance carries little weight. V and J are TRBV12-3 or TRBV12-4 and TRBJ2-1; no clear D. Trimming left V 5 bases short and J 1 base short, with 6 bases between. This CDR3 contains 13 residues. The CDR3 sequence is CASSPRSYNEQFF. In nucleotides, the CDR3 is TGTGCCAGCAGTCCGCGTTCCTACAATGAGCAGTTCTTC.